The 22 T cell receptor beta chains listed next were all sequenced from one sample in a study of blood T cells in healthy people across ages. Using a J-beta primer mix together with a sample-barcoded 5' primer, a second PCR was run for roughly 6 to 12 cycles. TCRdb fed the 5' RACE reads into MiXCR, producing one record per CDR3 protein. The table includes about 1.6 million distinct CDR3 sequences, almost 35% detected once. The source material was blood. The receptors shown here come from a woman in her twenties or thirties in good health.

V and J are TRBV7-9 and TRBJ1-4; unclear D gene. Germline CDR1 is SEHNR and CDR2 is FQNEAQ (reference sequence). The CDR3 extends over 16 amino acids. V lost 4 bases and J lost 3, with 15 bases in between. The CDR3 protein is CASSYPRTGANEKLFF. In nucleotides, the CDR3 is TGTGCCAGCAGCTATCCTAGGACGGGAGCTAATGAAAAACTGTTTTTT.

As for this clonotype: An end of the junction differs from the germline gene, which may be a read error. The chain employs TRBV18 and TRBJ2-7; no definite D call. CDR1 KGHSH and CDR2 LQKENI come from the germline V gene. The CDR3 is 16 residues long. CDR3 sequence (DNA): TGTGCCGGCTCACCACCGGTCAGCTTTCTCTCCTACGAGCAGTACTTC. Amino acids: CAGSPPVSFLSYEQYF.

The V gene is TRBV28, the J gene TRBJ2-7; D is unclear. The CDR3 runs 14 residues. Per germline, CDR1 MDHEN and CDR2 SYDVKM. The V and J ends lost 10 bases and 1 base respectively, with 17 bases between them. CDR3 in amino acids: CATSPYLGSYEQYF. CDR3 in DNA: TGTGCCACAAGCCCCTACCTGGGGTCCTACGAGCAGTACTTC.

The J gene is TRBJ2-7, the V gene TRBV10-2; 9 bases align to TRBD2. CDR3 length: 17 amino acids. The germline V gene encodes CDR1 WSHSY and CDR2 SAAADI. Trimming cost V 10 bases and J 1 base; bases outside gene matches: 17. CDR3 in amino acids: CATGSSRLAEGSYEQYF. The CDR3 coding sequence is TGCGCCACTGGGTCTTCCAGACTAGCGGAAGGATCCTACGAGCAGTACTTC.

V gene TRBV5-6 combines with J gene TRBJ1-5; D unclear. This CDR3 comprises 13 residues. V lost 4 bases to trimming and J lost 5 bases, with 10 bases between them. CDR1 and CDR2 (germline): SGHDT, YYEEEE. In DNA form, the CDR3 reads TGTGCCAGCAGCCGATGGCCCTATCAGCCCCAGCATTTT. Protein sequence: CASSRWPYQPQHF.

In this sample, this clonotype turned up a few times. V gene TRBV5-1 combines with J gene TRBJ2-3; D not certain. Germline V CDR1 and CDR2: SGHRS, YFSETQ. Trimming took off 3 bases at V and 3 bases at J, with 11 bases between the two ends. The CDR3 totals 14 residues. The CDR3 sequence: CASSWKDPTDTQYF. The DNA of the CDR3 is TGCGCCAGCAGCTGGAAGGATCCGACAGATACGCAGTATTTT.

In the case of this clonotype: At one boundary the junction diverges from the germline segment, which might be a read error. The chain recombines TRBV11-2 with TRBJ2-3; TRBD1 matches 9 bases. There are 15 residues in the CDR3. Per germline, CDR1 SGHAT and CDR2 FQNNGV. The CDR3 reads CAGRPGQGLIDTQYF. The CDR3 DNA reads TGTGCCGGCAGACCGGGACAGGGTTTAATAGATACGCAGTATTTT.

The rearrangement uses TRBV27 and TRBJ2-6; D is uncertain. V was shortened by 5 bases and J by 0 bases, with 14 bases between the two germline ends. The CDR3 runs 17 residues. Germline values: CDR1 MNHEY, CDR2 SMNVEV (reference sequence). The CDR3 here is CASSPSRAFSGANVLTF. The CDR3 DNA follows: TGTGCCAGCAGTCCCTCTCGGGCGTTCTCTGGGGCCAACGTCCTGACTTTC.

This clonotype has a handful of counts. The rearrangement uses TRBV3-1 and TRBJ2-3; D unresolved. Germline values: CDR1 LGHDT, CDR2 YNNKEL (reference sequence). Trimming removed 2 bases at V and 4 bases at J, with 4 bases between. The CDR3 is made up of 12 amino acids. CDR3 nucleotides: TGTGCCAGCAGCCAACTTGCAGATACGCAGTATTTT. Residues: CASSQLADTQYF.

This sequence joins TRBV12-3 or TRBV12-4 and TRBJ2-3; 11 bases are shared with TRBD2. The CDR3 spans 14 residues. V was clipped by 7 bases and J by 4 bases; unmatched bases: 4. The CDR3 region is CASTTTSGADTQYF. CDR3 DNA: TGTGCCAGCACCACGACTAGCGGGGCAGATACGCAGTATTTT.

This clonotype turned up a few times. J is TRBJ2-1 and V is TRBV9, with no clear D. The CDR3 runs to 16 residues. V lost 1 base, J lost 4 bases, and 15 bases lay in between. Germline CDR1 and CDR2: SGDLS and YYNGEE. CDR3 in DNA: TGTGCCAGCAGCGTATCGGCAGCAAGTTATTACAATGAGCAGTTCTTC. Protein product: CASSVSAASYYNEQFF. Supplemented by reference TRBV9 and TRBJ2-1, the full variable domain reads DSGVTQTPKHLITATGQRVTLRCSPRSGDLSVYWYQQSLDQGLQFLIQYYNGEERAKGNILERFSAQQFPDLHSELNLSSLELGDSALYFCASSVSAASYYNEQFFGPGTRLTVL.

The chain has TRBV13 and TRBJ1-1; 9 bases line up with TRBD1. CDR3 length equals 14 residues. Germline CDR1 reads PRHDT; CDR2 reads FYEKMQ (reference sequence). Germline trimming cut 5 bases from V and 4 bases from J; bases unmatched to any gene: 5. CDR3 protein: CASSEQGAVTEAFF. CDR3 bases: TGTGCCAGCAGCGAACAGGGGGCAGTCACTGAAGCTTTCTTT. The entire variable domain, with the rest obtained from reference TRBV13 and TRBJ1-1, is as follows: AAGVIQSPRHLIKEKRETATLKCYPIPRHDTVYWYQQGPGQDPQFLISFYEKMQSDKGSIPDRFSAQQFSDYHSELNMSSLELGDSALYFCASSEQGAVTEAFFGQGTRLTVV.

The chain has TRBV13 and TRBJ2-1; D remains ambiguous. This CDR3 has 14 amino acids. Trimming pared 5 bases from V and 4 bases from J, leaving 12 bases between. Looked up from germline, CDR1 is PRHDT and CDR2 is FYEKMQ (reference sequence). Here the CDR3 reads CASSAHSDYNEQFF. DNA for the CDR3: TGTGCCAGCAGCGCACACAGTGATTACAATGAGCAGTTCTTC.

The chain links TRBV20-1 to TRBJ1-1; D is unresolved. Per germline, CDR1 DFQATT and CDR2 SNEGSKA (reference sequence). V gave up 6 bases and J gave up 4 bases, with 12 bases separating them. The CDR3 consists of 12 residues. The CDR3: CSASIQPTEAFF. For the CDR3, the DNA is TGCAGTGCGAGTATCCAGCCCACTGAAGCTTTCTTT.

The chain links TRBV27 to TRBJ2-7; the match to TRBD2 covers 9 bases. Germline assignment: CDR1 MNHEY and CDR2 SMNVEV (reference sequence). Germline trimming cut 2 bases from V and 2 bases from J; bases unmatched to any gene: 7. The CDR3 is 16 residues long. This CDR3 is CASSLKTSGPTYEQYF. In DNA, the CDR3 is TGTGCCAGCAGTTTAAAGACTAGCGGACCTACCTACGAGCAGTACTTC.

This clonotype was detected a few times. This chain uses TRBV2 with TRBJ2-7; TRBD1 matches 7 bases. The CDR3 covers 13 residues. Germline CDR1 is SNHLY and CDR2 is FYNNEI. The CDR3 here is CASLGDRTYEQYF. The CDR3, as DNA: TGTGCTTCCCTCGGGGACAGAACCTACGAGCAGTACTTC.

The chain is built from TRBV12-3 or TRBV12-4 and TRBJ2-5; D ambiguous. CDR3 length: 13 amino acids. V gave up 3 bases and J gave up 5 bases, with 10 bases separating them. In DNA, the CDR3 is TGTGCCAGCAGTTTCATAGGTTTGGAGACCCAGTACTTC. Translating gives CASSFIGLETQYF.

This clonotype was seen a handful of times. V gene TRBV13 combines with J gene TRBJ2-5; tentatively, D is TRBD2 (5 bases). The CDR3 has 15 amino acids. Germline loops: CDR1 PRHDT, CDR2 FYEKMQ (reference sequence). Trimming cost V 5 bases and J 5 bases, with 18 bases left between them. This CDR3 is CASSTRSLGLETQYF. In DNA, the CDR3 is TGTGCCAGCAGCACCCGTTCACTAGGGTTGGAGACCCAGTACTTC.

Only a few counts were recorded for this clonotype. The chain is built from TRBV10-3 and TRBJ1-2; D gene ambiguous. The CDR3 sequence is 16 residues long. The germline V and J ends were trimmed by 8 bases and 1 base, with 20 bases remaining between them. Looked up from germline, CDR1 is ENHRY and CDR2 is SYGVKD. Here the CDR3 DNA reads TGTGCCATCTCTTTATTGGTCGGTCAGCGTAACTATGGCTACACCTTC. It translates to CAISLLVGQRNYGYTF.

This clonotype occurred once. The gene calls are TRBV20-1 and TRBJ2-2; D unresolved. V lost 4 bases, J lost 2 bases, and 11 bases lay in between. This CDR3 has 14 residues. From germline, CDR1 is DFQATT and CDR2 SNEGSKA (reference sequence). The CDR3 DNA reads TGCAGTGCTATGAGATTACTTAACACCGGGGAGCTGTTTTTT. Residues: CSAMRLLNTGELFF.

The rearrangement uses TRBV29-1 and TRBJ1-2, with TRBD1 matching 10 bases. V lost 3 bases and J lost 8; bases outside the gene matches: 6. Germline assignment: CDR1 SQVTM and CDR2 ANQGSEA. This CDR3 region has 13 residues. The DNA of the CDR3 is TGCAGCGTTGATCGGACAGGGGGGCAAGGCTACACCTTC. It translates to CSVDRTGGQGYTF.

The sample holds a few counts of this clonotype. Written as DNA, the CDR3 is TGCAGTGCGTCCCTAGCGGGACACTACGGGGAGCTGTTTTTT. Residues: CSASLAGHYGELFF. The chain has TRBV20-1 and TRBJ2-2; TRBD2 agrees at 9 bases. The CDR3 totals 14 residues. Trimming removed 6 bases from V and 7 bases from J; junction bases left unmatched: 9. Per the germline V gene, CDR1 is DFQATT and CDR2 is SNEGSKA (reference sequence).